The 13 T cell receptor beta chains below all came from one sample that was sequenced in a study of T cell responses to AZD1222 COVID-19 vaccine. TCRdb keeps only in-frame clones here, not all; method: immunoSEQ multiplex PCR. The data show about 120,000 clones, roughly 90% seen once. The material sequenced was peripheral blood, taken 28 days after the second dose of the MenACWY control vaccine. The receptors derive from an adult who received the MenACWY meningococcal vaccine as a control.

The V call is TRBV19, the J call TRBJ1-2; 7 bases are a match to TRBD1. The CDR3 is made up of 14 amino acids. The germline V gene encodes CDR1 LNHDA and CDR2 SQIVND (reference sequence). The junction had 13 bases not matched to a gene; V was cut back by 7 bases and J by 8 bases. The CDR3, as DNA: TGTGCCAGTACCCTGCGGGACAGCGGGCAAGGCTACACCTTC. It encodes CASTLRDSGQGYTF.

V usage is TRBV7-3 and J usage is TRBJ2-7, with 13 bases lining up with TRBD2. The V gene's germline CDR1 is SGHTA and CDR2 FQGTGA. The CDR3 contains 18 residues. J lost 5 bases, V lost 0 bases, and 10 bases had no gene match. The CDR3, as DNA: TGTGCCAGCAGCTTAACGTTACTAGCGGGAGGGCCGGGGGACGAGCAGTACTTC. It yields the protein CASSLTLLAGGPGDEQYF.

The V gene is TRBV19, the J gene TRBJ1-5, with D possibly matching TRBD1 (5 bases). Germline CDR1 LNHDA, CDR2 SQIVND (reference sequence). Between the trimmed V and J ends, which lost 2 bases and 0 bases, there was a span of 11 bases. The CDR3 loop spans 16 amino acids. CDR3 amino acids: CASSISGQNSNQPQHF. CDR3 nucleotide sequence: TGTGCCAGTAGTATATCGGGGCAAAATAGCAATCAGCCCCAGCATTTT.

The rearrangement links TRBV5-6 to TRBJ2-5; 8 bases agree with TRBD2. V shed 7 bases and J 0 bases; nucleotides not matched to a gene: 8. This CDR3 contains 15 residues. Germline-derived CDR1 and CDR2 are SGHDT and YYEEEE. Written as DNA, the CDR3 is TGTGCCAGCTGGGGTTTAGCGGGGTACCAAGAGACCCAGTACTTC. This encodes CASWGLAGYQETQYF.

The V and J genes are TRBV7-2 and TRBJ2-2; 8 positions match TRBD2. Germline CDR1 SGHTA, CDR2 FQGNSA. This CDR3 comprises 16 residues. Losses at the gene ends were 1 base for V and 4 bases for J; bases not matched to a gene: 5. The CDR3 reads CASSLDRGGPTGELFF. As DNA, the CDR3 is TGTGCCAGCAGCTTAGATCGGGGGGGCCCCACCGGGGAGCTGTTTTTT.

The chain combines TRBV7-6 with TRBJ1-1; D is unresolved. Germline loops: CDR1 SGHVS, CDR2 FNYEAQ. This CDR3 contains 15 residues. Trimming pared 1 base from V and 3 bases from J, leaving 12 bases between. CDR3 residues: CASSLVAGEDTEAFF. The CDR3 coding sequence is TGTGCCAGCAGCTTAGTGGCAGGTGAGGACACTGAAGCTTTCTTT.

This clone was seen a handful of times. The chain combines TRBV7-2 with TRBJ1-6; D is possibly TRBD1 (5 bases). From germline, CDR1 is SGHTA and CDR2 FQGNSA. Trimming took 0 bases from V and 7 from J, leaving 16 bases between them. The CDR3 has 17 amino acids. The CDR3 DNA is TGTGCCAGCAGCTTAGCGTGGCAGGGTAGGGTAAATTCACCCCTCCACTTT. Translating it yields CASSLAWQGRVNSPLHF.

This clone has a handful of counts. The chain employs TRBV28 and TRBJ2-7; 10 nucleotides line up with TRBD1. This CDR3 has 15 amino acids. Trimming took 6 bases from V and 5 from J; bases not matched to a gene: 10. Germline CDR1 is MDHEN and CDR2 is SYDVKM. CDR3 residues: CASSRQTGGPHEQYV. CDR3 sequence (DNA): TGTGCCAGCAGCCGACAGACAGGGGGCCCCCACGAGCAGTACGTC.

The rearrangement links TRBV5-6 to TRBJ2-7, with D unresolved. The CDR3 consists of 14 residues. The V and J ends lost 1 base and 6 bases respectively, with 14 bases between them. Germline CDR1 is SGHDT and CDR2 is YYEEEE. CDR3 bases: TGTGCCAGCAGCTTGTCCGGCCTCCCGGGCGAGCAGTACTTC. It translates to CASSLSGLPGEQYF. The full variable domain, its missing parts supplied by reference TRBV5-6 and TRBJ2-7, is DAGVTQSPTHLIKTRGQQVTLRCSPKSGHDTVSWYQQALGQGPQFIFQYYEEEERQRGNFPDRFSGHQFPNYSSELNVNALLLGDSALYLCASSLSGLPGEQYFGPGTRLTVT.

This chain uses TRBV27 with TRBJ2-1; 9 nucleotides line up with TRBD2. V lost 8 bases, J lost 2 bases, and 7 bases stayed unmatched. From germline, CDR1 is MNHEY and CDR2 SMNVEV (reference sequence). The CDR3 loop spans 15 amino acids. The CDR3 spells CASSTSGRPYNEQFF. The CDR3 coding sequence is TGTGCCAGCTCCACCAGCGGGAGGCCCTACAATGAGCAGTTCTTC.

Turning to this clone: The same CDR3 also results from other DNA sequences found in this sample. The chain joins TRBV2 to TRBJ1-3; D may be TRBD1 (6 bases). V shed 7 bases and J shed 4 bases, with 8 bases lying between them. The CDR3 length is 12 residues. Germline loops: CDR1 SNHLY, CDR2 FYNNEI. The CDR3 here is CASNRVGNTIYF. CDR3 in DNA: TGTGCCAGCAACAGGGTCGGAAACACCATATATTTT.

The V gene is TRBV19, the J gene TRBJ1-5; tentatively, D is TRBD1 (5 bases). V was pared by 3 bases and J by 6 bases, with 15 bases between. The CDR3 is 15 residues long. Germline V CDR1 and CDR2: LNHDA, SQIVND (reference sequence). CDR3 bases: TGTGCCAGTAGTATCGGGGTATCCGGGACTCAGCCCCAGCATTTT. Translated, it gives CASSIGVSGTQPQHF.

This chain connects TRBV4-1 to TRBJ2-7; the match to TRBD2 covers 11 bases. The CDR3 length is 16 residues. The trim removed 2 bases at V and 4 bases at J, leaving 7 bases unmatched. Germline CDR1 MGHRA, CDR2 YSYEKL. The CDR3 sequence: CASSQRVAGGPYEQYF. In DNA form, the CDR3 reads TGCGCCAGCAGCCAACGAGTAGCGGGAGGGCCATACGAGCAGTACTTC.